Listed here is a single TCR beta chain. The data were taken from a study of T cell changes during pregnancy in multiple sclerosis. Method: immunoSEQ multiplex PCR; TCRdb's copy keeps in-frame clones and lacks some. The sample lists more than 20,000 clones; about 93% were seen once. V was pared by 1 base and J by 4 bases, with 10 bases of the junction left unmatched. CDR1 and CDR2 from the germline V gene are SGHTA and FQGNSA. This CDR3 region has 18 residues. The starting material was CD8+ T cells from peripheral blood mononuclear cells, obtained in the third trimester of pregnancy. The receptor was isolated from a female donor with multiple sclerosis, enrolled in a pregnancy study. This rearrangement joins TRBV7-2 to TRBJ2-2; 9 bases agree with TRBD2. Here the CDR3 reads CASSLVGGGAVGTGELFF. DNA of the CDR3: TGTGCCAGCAGCTTAGTCGGCGGGGGGGCCGTCGGCACCGGGGAGCTGTTTTTT.